Reported below is one T cell receptor (beta chain). Its antigen is as yet unknown. This specimen comes from a study of cytomegalovirus exposure and HLA in healthy donors. Study-level points and caveats: As was reported, the HLA-A and HLA-B alleles of most subjects were accurately predicted from TCR beta sequences. In vitro data verified three CMV-associated chains as specific for CMV antigens. As a later analysis revealed, most CMV-associated TCR beta chains appeared HLA-restricted.

With 60 Vbeta and 13 Jbeta primers, the PCR was carried out. Libraries were prepared by immunoSEQ multiplex PCR; TCRdb keeps only in-frame clonotypes and omits some of them. This sample's clone table lists around 33,000 clones. The sequence derives from a man aged 35 to 55 in good health and CMV-seronegative. Sequencing was performed on PBMCs.

The CDR3 DNA is TGCGCCAGCAGCTTGGGGGGGACTACGCCCTTTAGCACAGATACGCAGTATTTT. Protein product: CASSLGGTTPFSTDTQYF. The rearrangement joins TRBV5-1 to TRBJ2-3; 7 bases are shared with TRBD2. The CDR3 extends over 18 amino acids. The V gene's germline CDR1 is SGHRS and CDR2 YFSETQ. J lost 0 bases, V lost 0 bases, and 10 bases had no gene match. The full variable domain, with the rest looked up from reference TRBV5-1 and TRBJ2-3, is KAGVTQTPRYLIKTRGQQVTLSCSPISGHRSVSWYQQTPGQGLQFLFEYFSETQRNKGNFPGRFSGRQFSNSRSEMNVSTLELGDSALYLCASSLGGTTPFSTDTQYFGPGTRLTVL.